What follows is one TCR beta chain and its context. This clone was picked up one time. It has no known antigen specificity. Within one base of it there is no much larger clone, and no base qualities were kept. This specimen comes from a study of graft-versus-host responses after intestinal transplantation (dated by TCRdb to the early 2020s). About the full investigation: Recipients received multivisceral, liver-intestinal, or isolated intestinal transplants. All recipients received anti-thymocyte globulin induction followed by maintenance tacrolimus and steroids for around three years. A peak of at least 4% donor T cells among recipient peripheral blood mononuclear cells was the definition used for donor T cell macrochimerism. Rather than being sequenced by the commercial service, samples from three later patients were sequenced in-house on an Illumina MiSeq and processed with MiXCR. To identify alloreactive clones, pre-transplant mixed lymphocyte reaction products were sequenced and compared with unstimulated pre-transplant donor and recipient T cells. After intestinal transplantation, graft-versus-host and host-versus-graft alloreactive T cell clones were followed in the graft, circulation and bone marrow using bulk TCR-beta CDR3 sequencing. The cohort enrolled some 23 intestinal transplant recipients, one of whom was a retransplant, and a few patients without pretransplant specimens were excluded.

At the junction V is shortened by 0 bases and J by 5 bases, with 14 bases in between. For CDR1 and CDR2, the germline V gene lists MGHRA and YSYEKL. The CDR3 contains 16 residues, cysteine and phenylalanine counted. CDR3 DNA is the only sequence kept; it has 48 bases, read in frame from the first base. The library relied on the immunoSEQ multiplex PCR assay. For most patients, genomic DNA was isolated with the Qiagen DNeasy Blood and Tissue Kit and sent frozen to Adaptive Biotechnologies for TCR sequencing. High-throughput TCR-beta CDR3 sequencing of genomic DNA from most patients was performed by Adaptive Biotechnologies. In the paper's pipeline: Adaptive's ImmunoSEQ software was the source of the TCR sequencing data for roughly 19 patients, while a few other patients were processed with MiXCR and VDJtools. To correct CD4 versus CD8 sorting errors, sequences present in both subsets at a frequency ratio below 5:1 were removed. Because the origin of CDR3 nucleotide sequences shared between donor and recipient could not be assigned, those sequences were removed. To be classed as alloreactive, a clone needed at least 2-fold expansion over unstimulated cells and a minimum CFSE-low frequency of 0.002% (template counts) or 0.001% (read counts). Clones were considered mappable if detected in sequenced pre-transplant spleen, lymph node, or MLR CFSE-low populations of the donor or recipient. The cumulative frequency of alloreactive clones was calculated as a percentage of all sequences, weighted by copy number. TCRdb holds this immuneACCESS table with in-frame rearrangements only. Some clones are missing; in checked studies, unresolved V genes explain under half, and the rest has no known cause. V, J and clone size are taken as reported in that table, and D and trimming were inferred from the DNA itself. Counted in this sample were about 99,000 clones; roughly 87% of them appeared once. Jointly, the top ten make up more than 0.8% of the sample.

The sample's time point label, decoded: cells obtained before transplantation from donor or recipient. CD3+CD4+ and CD3+CD8+ populations were FACS-sorted from unstimulated pre-transplant donor and recipient cells taken from spleen or lymph nodes. Broad study findings and their caveats: Conclusions were limited by the relatively low number and heterogeneity of intestinal transplant patients. Early after transplant, declines in HvG clones were associated with peak levels of circulating GvH clones. GvH clones were found in recipient bone marrow, and some of the GvH clones appeared earlier in ileal mucosa or blood, which is consistent with an intestinal mucosal origin. In the allografts of patients with donor T cell macrochimerism, GvH to HvG T cell clonal ratios were high.

The specimen was unstimulated CD4+ T cells sorted from spleen or lymph node cells, collected before intestinal transplant. The sequence links TRBV4-1 to TRBJ1-5; the best D guess is TRBD1, with 5 bases matching. The receptor was derived from a human donor who received an intestinal transplant. The nucleotides are TGCGCCAGCAGCCAAGATTCAAACAGGCGCTATCAGCCCCAGCATTTT. Its protein product is CASSQDSNRRYQPQHF.